This record concerns one T cell receptor beta chain sequence. Its antigen is unknown. This entry comes from a study of type 1 regulatory T cells. For the study at large: T-allo10 is a Tr1-enriched, alloantigen-specific CD4 T cell product made in vitro.

V lost 7 bases and J lost 1; bases outside the gene matches: 4. The germline V gene has CDR1 SGHAT and CDR2 FQDESV (reference sequence). The CDR3 sequence is 14 residues long. TCRdb processed the reads anew with MiXCR; each CDR3 protein has one entry. The sample yields about 68,000 distinct CDR3 sequences, about three fifths seen once. This sequence originates from a human donor in good health. The sample comprised cultured T cells, either the whole culture or a sorted T cell fraction (not recorded which). This sample's subset: Tr1-enriched cell product generated in vitro against host alloantigens. V usage is TRBV11-1 and J usage is TRBJ2-7, with 10 positions matching TRBD2. The CDR3 protein is CASKRTSGSYEQYF. In DNA form, the CDR3 reads TGTGCCAGCAAAAGGACTAGCGGATCCTACGAGCAGTACTTC.